Here is one T cell receptor (beta chain) with its context. Its antigen is unknown. Within one base of it there is no much larger clone, and no base qualities were kept. This record belongs to a study of T cell repertoires in cytomegalovirus infection (dated by TCRdb to between 2017 and 2020). Turning to the overall study: Peptide stimulations targeted recently identified HLA-C-restricted CMV epitopes, whose presentation resists viral immunomodulation, together with well-studied HLA-B-restricted epitopes. Donor HLA type was relevant to the analysis, as public TCR beta signatures indicated carriage of CMV infection together with the matching HLA type. Summary of the overall study and its limitations: In both this cohort and an independent cohort of several hundred donors, the cumulative frequency of public TCR beta family members distinguished carriers of CMV infection plus the relevant HLA type. In the ex vivo response, HLA-C-restricted CMV-specific TCR beta clonotypes were dominant, and in two of eight donors the single most frequent clonotype came from this HLA-C-restricted group.

Instrument on record: Illumina HiSeq 1500. TCRdb cleaned the public reads at Q25 with fastp, built clones with MiXCR and kept in-frame beta chains. CDR3 protein sequences are deduplicated, and each keeps its most common genes and DNA. Here the sample has roughly 110,000 distinct CDR3 sequences; more than 30% occur a single time. Less than 45% of the sample is taken by the ten largest. The label giving this sample's treatment or condition can be read as: in vitro stimulation with specific CMV peptide epitopes to enrich CMV-specific T cells. Including the terminal cysteine and phenylalanine, the CDR3 comprises 15 residues. Only CDR3 DNA remains: 45 bases, in frame from the first base. CDR1 and CDR2 were assigned from the germline V gene as KGHDR and SFDVKD. V and J lose 5 bases and 5 bases, and a span of 16 bases separates them.

The rearranged chain carries TRBV24-1 and TRBJ2-3; TRBD1 is a possible D gene, resting on 6 matching bases. Sequences were derived from CD8+ T cells from cultured PBMCs, sampled from culture after CMV antigen stimulation. The TCR comes from a human donor in good health (CMV status not recorded). Some clones in this sample may be carry-over from other donors' samples. The CDR3: CATSAPRDTGDTQYF. The bases are TGTGCCACCAGTGCCCCCAGGGACACTGGAGATACGCAGTATTTT.